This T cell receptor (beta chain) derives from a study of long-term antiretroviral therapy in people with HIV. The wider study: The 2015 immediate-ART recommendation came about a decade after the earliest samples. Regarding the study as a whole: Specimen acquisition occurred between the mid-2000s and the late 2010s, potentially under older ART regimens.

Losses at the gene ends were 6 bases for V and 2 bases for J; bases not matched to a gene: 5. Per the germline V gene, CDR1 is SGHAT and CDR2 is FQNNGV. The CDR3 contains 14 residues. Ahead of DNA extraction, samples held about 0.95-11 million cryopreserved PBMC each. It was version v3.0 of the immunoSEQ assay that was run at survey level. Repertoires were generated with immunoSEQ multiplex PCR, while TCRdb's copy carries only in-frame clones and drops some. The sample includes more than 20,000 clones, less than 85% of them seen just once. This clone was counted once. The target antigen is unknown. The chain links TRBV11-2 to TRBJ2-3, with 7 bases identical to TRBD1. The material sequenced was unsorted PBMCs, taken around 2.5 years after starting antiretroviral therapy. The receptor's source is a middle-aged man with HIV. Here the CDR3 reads CASRAGQVTDTQYF. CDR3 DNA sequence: TGTGCCAGCAGGGCCGGACAGGTCACAGATACGCAGTATTTT.